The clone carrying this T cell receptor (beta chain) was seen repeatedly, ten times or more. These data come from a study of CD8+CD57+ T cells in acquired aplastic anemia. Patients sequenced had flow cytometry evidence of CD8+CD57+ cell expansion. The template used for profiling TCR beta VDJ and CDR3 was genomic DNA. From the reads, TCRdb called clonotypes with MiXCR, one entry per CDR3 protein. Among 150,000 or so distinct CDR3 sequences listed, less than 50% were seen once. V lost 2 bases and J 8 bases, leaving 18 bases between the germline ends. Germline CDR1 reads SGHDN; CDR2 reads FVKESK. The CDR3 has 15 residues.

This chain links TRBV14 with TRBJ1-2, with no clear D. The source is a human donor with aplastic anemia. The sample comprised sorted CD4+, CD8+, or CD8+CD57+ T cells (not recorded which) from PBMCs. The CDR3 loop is CASSQTISGYGGYTF. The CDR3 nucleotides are TGTGCCAGCAGCCAAACGATTTCAGGCTATGGGGGCTACACCTTC.